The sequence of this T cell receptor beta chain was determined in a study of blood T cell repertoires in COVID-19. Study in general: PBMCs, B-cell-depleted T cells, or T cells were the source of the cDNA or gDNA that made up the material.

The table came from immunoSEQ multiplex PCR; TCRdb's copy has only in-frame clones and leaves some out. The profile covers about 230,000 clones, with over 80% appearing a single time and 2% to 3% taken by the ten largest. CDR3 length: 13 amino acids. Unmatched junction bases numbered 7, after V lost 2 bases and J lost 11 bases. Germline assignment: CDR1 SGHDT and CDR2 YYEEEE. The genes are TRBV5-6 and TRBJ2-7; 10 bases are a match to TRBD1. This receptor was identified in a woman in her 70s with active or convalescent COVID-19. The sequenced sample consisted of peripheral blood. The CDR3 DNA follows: TGTGCCAGCAGCTTATCCGACAGGGGGCTTGAGTACTTC. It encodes CASSLSDRGLEYF.